The sequence of this TCR beta chain was determined in a study of T-cell reconstitution after alpha-beta-depleted transplantation in children. This clonotype was found a few times. During its preparation, the TCRbeta library received unique molecular identifiers. A single record per CDR3 protein comes from TCRdb applying MiXCR to the PCR reads. In the table there are 400,000 to 500,000 distinct CDR3 sequences, approximately 11% of which are singletons. This CDR3 comprises 14 residues. The V gene lost 1 base and the J gene lost 3 bases, with 10 bases spanning the gap. The germline V gene encodes CDR1 MNHEY and CDR2 SVGEGT.

The TCR was taken from a human donor who donated a stem cell graft to a child with acute myeloid leukemia. The sequences come from PBMCs from the stem cell graft donor, collected from the stem cell graft. This chain joins TRBV6-2 or TRBV6-3 and TRBJ2-7; D remains unclear. The CDR3 region has the DNA TGTGCCAGCAGTTACTTCGGCCGAGGCTACGAGCAGTACTTC. Residues: CASSYFGRGYEQYF.